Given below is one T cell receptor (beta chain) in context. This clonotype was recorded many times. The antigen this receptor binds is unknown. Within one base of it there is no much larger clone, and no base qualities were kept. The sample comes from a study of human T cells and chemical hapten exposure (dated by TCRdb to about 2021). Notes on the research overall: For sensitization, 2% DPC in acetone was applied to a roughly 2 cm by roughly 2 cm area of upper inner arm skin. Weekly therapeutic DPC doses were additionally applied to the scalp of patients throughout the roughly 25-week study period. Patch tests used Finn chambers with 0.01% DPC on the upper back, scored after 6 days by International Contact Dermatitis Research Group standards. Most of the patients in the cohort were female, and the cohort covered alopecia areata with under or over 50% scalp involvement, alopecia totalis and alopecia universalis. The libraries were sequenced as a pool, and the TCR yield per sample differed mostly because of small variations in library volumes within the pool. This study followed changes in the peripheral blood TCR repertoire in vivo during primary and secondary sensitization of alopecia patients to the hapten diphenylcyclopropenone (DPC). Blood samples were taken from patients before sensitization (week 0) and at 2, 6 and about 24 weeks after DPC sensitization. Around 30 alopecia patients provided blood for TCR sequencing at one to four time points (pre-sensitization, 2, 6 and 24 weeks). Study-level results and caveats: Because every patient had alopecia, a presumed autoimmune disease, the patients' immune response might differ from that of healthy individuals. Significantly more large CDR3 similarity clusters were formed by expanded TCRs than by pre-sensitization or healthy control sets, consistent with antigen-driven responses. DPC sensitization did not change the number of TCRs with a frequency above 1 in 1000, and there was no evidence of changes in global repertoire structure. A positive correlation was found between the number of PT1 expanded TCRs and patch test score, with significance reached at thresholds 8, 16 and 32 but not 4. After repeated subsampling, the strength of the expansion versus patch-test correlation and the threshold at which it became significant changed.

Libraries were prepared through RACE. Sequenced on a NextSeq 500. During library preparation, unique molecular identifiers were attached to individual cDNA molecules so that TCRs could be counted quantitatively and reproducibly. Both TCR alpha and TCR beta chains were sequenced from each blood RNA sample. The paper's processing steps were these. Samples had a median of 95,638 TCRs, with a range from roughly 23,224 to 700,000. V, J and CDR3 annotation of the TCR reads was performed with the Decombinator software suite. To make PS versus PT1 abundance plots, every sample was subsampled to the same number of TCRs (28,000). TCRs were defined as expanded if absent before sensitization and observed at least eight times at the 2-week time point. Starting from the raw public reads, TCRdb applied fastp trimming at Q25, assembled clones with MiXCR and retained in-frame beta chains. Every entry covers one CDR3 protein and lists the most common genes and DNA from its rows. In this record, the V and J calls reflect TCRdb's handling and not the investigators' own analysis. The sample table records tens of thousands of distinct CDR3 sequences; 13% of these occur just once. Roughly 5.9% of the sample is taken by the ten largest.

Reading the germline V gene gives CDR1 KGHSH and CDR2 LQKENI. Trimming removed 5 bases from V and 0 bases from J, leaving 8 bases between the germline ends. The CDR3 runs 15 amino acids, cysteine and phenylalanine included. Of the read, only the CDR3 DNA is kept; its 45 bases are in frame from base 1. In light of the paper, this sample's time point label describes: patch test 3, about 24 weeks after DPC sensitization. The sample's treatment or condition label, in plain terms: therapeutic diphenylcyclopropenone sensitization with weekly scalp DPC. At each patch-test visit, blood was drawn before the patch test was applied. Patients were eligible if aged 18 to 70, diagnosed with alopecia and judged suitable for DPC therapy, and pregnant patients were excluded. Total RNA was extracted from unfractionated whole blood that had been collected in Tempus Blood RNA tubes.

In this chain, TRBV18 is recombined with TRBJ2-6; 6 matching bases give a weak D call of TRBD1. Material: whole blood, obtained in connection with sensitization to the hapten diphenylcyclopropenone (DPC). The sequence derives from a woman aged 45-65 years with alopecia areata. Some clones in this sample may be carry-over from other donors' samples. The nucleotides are TGTGCCAGCTCAGGACAGATCTCTGGGGCCAACGTCCTGACTTTC. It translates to CASSGQISGANVLTF. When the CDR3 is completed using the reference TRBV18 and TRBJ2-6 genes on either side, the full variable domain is NAGVMQNPRHLVRRRGQEARLRCSPMKGHSHVYWYRQLPEEGLKFMVYLQKENIIDESGMPKERFSAEFPKEGPSILRIQQVVRGDSAAYFCASSGQISGANVLTFGAGSRLTVL.